Listed here are 25 T cell receptor beta chains from one sample, sequenced in a study of metastatic and nonmetastatic thyroid tumors. With MiXCR, TCRdb called clones anew from the PCR reads. The repertoire holds about 38,000 clones, about half seen once, with 24% in the top ten. Thyroid surgery was preceded by no treatment in any patient. Specimen: tumor tissue. These receptors were obtained from a male donor with papillary thyroid cancer or a benign thyroid nodule (not recorded which). Some clones in this sample may be carry-over from other donors' samples.

The chain uses TRBV6-2 or TRBV6-3 and TRBJ2-5; D is possibly TRBD1 (6 bases). V lost 6 bases to trimming and J lost 5 bases, with 19 bases between them. This CDR3 is built from 15 residues. The germline gives CDR1 MNHEY, CDR2 SVGEGT. The CDR3 loop reads CASRSRGRIVETQYF. The CDR3 DNA is TGTGCCAGCAGGAGCAGGGGCCGCATAGTTGAGACCCAGTACTTC.

This clone was counted at least ten times. The chain couples TRBV6-1 to TRBJ1-2; a possible D gene is TRBD1 (6 bases). V dropped 1 base and J dropped 6 bases, with 15 bases sitting between them. The germline gives CDR1 MNHNS, CDR2 SASEGT. CDR3 length: 15 amino acids. CDR3 DNA sequence: TGTGCCAGCAGTGAAGGGGAGACAGGTTTAAATGGCTACACCTTC. Protein product: CASSEGETGLNGYTF.

This clone was counted a few times. CDR3 in DNA: TGTGCCAGTAGTGGGACAGGTTGGAGCAATCAGCCCCAGCATTTT. Amino acids: CASSGTGWSNQPQHF. V usage is TRBV19 and J usage is TRBJ1-5; TRBD1 matches at 8 bases. CDR3 length: 15 residues. The V and J ends lost 5 bases and 1 base, in that order; junction bases with no gene match: 4. CDR1 and CDR2 (germline): LNHDA, SQIVND (reference sequence). Full variable domain (rest looked up from reference TRBV19 and TRBJ1-5): DGGITQSPKYLFRKEGQNVTLSCEQNLNHDAMYWYRQDPGQGLRLIYYSQIVNDFQKGDIAEGYSVSREKKESFPLTVTSAQKNPTAFYLCASSGTGWSNQPQHFGDGTRLSIL.

The chain joins TRBV6-5 to TRBJ2-7; the match to TRBD2 covers 10 bases. With 2 bases clipped from V and 5 bases from J, the junction kept 9 bases outside the gene matches. Germline V gene sequence: CDR1 MNHEY, CDR2 SVGAGI. The CDR3 sequence is 16 residues long. CDR3 sequence reads: CASSYHWTSGDNEQYF. DNA for the CDR3: TGTGCCAGCAGTTACCACTGGACTAGCGGAGACAACGAGCAGTACTTC.

The CDR3 loop is CASSLRPGLSSGANVLTF. The DNA of the CDR3 is TGTGCCAGCAGTTTACGTCCGGGACTCTCCTCTGGGGCCAACGTCCTGACTTTC. V usage is TRBV27 and J usage is TRBJ2-6; weak D call: TRBD2 (6 bases). In germline, CDR1 is MNHEY, CDR2 SMNVEV (reference sequence). The CDR3 consists of 18 residues. V dropped 2 bases and J dropped 0 bases, with 14 bases sitting between them.

The chain is built from TRBV30 and TRBJ1-6; TRBD1 might be the D (5 bases). Germline V lookup: CDR1 GTSNPN, CDR2 SVGIG (reference sequence). The CDR3 is 12 amino acids. V lost 2 bases, J lost 9 bases, and 8 bases lay in between. This CDR3 reads CAWSRQFSPLHF. The CDR3 bases are TGTGCCTGGAGTCGACAGTTTTCACCCCTCCACTTT.

V is TRBV30 and J is TRBJ1-2, with D hard to call. The CDR3 length is 11 residues. CDR1 is GTSNPN and CDR2 is SVGIG in the germline V gene (reference sequence). Trimming stripped 3 bases from V and 3 bases from J, with 5 bases between. This chain's CDR3 is CAWSLDYGYTF. The CDR3 DNA follows: TGTGCCTGGAGCTTGGACTATGGCTACACCTTC.

The V gene is TRBV4-1, the J gene TRBJ2-1, with D uncertain. Trimming removed 0 bases at V and 5 bases at J, with 2 bases between. This CDR3 has 12 amino acids. Germline lookup yields CDR1 MGHRA and CDR2 YSYEKL. The CDR3 sequence: CASSQENNEQFF. CDR3 nucleotides: TGCGCCAGCAGCCAAGAAAACAATGAGCAGTTCTTC.

The chain links TRBV6-4 to TRBJ1-6; no clear D. Germline V gene data show CDR1 as MRHNA and CDR2 as SNTAGT. V was cut by 6 bases and J by 0 bases, with 9 bases left in between. The CDR3 has 15 residues. The CDR3 nucleotides read TGTGCCAGCAGGGAACATAGCTCCTATAATTCACCCCTCCACTTT. Protein product: CASREHSSYNSPLHF.

This clone was seen a few times. The chain couples TRBV28 to TRBJ2-1; D unclear. The CDR3 is 14 residues long. With 1 base removed from V and 0 bases from J, the gap between germline ends came to 4 bases. The V gene's germline CDR1 is MDHEN and CDR2 SYDVKM. CDR3 sequence: CASSLFSSYNEQFF. Here the CDR3 DNA reads TGTGCCAGCAGTTTATTCTCCTCCTACAATGAGCAGTTCTTC.

The chain joins TRBV4-1 to TRBJ2-7; D gene uncertain. This CDR3 contains 16 residues. Germline assignment: CDR1 MGHRA and CDR2 YSYEKL. Trimming removed 2 bases from V and 3 bases from J, with 17 bases in between. CDR3 residues: CASSQSKTAGDYEQYF. CDR3 sequence (DNA): TGCGCCAGCAGCCAATCCAAGACCGCCGGTGACTACGAGCAGTACTTC.

This clone was counted a few times. This chain connects TRBV6-1 to TRBJ1-1; D is possibly TRBD1 (5 bases). V was cut by 7 bases and J by 3 bases, with 15 bases left in between. The CDR3 is 14 amino acids. Germline V lookup: CDR1 MNHNS, CDR2 SASEGT. The CDR3, as DNA: TGTGCCAGCACCGTCGGGGCGAGGGACACTGAAGCTTTCTTT. Protein: CASTVGARDTEAFF.

This clone was recorded once. The chain has TRBV20-1 and TRBJ1-5, with D hard to call. The ends were cut back, 5 bases at V and 3 bases at J, with 11 bases in the middle. The CDR3 is 13 residues long. The germline V gene encodes CDR1 DFQATT and CDR2 SNEGSKA (reference sequence). This chain's CDR3 is CSAGRAFNQPQHF. The CDR3 coding sequence is TGCAGTGCTGGCCGGGCCTTCAATCAGCCCCAGCATTTT.

The V gene is TRBV11-2, the J gene TRBJ2-7; 14 nucleotides match TRBD2. Losses at the gene ends were 0 bases for V and 12 bases for J; bases not matched to a gene: 13. Germline V gene lookup returns CDR1 SGHAT and CDR2 FQNNGV. CDR3 length: 17 residues. CDR3: CASSLEVPGLAGEIGYF. CDR3 coding DNA: TGTGCCAGCAGCTTAGAGGTCCCGGGACTAGCGGGAGAAATTGGGTACTTC.

The rearrangement uses TRBV20-1 and TRBJ2-3; 8 positions agree with TRBD2. CDR1 DFQATT and CDR2 SNEGSKA come from the germline V gene (reference sequence). Germline trimming cut 8 bases from V and 0 bases from J; bases unmatched to any gene: 10. The CDR3 is 15 residues long. The DNA for the CDR3 is TGCAGTTTAAAGCGGGGGCGCACTAGCACAGATACGCAGTATTTT. This gives the protein CSLKRGRTSTDTQYF.

The chain links TRBV2 to TRBJ2-1; the match to TRBD2 covers 12 bases. Germline lookup yields CDR1 SNHLY and CDR2 FYNNEI. V lost 4 bases and J lost 4; bases outside the gene matches: 2. CDR3 length equals 15 residues. CDR3 protein: CASSAGLAGYNEQFF. The CDR3 nucleotides read TGTGCCAGCAGTGCCGGACTAGCGGGATACAATGAGCAGTTCTTC.

The chain joins TRBV20-1 to TRBJ1-2; 7 bases map to TRBD1. Trimming removed 0 bases from V and 11 bases from J; junction bases left unmatched: 18. The germline CDR1 and CDR2 sequences are DFQATT and SNEGSKA (reference sequence). The CDR3 spans 16 residues. CDR3 protein: CSARDSPTGKETRYTF. The CDR3 nucleotides read TGCAGTGCTAGAGATTCGCCGACAGGGAAGGAAACCCGGTACACCTTC.

This clone appeared a few times. This chain joins TRBV6-1 and TRBJ1-5; D is perhaps TRBD1 (6 bases). With 6 bases removed from V and 4 bases from J, the gap between germline ends came to 16 bases. Germline lookup yields CDR1 MNHNS and CDR2 SASEGT. The CDR3 runs to 15 residues. In nucleotides, the CDR3 is TGTGCCAGCAGCGGCGGTGGGGGCATTAATCAGCCCCAGCATTTT. It codes for CASSGGGGINQPQHF.

The chain joins TRBV6-1 to TRBJ1-3; possible D gene TRBD1, 6 bases. Trimming took 1 base from V and 2 from J, leaving 9 bases between them. Germline assignment: CDR1 MNHNS and CDR2 SASEGT. CDR3 length: 15 amino acids. CDR3 loop: CASSEVGGPGNTIYF. CDR3 sequence (DNA): TGTGCCAGCAGTGAAGTTGGGGGGCCTGGAAACACCATATATTTT.

This clone has only a few counts. The CDR3 sequence is CASSPAASRGWSTDTQYF. The CDR3, as DNA: TGTGCCAGCAGCCCCGCAGCTAGCAGGGGGTGGAGCACAGATACGCAGTATTTT. V usage is TRBV3-1 and J usage is TRBJ2-3; TRBD1 agrees at 7 bases. This CDR3 has 18 amino acids. CDR1 and CDR2 from the germline V gene are LGHDT and YNNKEL (reference sequence). With 4 bases clipped from V and 0 bases from J, the junction kept 13 bases outside the gene matches.

The chain is built from TRBV30 and TRBJ1-5, with D perhaps matching TRBD1 (5 bases). From germline, CDR1 is GTSNPN and CDR2 SVGIG (reference sequence). CDR3 size: 15 residues. Trimming took off 1 base at V and 4 bases at J, with 14 bases between the two ends. CDR3 in amino acids: CAWSEGNGRNQPQHF. In nucleotides, the CDR3 is TGTGCCTGGAGTGAGGGGAACGGGAGGAATCAGCCCCAGCATTTT.

This chain connects TRBV5-1 to TRBJ2-2; perhaps TRBD1 as D (6 bases). The CDR3 is made up of 13 amino acids. Trimming cost V 8 bases and J 6 bases, with 14 bases left between them. Germline V gene sequence: CDR1 SGHRS, CDR2 YFSETQ. CDR3 DNA: TGCGCCAGTCGGGACATACTTTCCGGGGAGCTGTTTTTT. The encoded protein is CASRDILSGELFF. The complete variable domain, with remaining parts taken from reference TRBV5-1 and TRBJ2-2, reads KAGVTQTPRYLIKTRGQQVTLSCSPISGHRSVSWYQQTPGQGLQFLFEYFSETQRNKGNFPGRFSGRQFSNSRSEMNVSTLELGDSALYLCASRDILSGELFFGEGSRLTVL.

About this clone itself: Germline is not matched at one junction end, which may reflect a read error. The chain carries TRBV7-9 and TRBJ2-1; D possibly corresponds to TRBD2 (6 bases). CDR3 length equals 11 residues. Germline assignment: CDR1 SEHNR and CDR2 FQNEAQ (reference sequence). The CDR3 loop reads CASSYPGLEVF. Here the CDR3 DNA reads TGTGCCAGCAGCTATCCGGGACTCGAGGTCTTC.

The table lists this clone with a few counts. The CDR3 loop reads CAWSRDGEAGELFF. The CDR3 DNA follows: TGTGCCTGGAGTAGGGACGGGGAGGCCGGGGAGCTGTTTTTT. The rearrangement joins TRBV30 to TRBJ2-2, with a possible D match to TRBD2 (6 bases). The V gene's germline CDR1 is GTSNPN and CDR2 SVGIG (reference sequence). V lost 2 bases and J lost 6, with 13 bases in between. This CDR3 has 14 residues.

In its sample, this clone was seen once. The gene calls are TRBV3-1 and TRBJ1-1; no definite D call. V gave up 0 bases and J gave up 9 bases, with 8 bases separating them. Germline loops: CDR1 LGHDT, CDR2 YNNKEL (reference sequence). The CDR3 has 12 amino acids. CDR3 amino acids: CASSQDGLKAFF. Here the CDR3 DNA reads TGTGCCAGCAGCCAAGATGGGCTAAAAGCTTTCTTT.